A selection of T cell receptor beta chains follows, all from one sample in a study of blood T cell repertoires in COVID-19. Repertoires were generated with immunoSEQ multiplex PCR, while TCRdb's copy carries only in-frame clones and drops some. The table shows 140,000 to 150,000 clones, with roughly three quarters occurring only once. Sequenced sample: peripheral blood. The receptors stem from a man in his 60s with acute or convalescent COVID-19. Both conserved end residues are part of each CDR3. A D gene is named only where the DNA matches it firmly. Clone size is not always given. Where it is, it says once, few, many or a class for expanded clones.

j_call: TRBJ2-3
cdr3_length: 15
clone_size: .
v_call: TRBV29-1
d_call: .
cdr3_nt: TGCAGCGTTAGGCCAGGCTCCGGGATCGCAGATACGCAGTATTTT
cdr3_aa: CSVRPGSGIADTQYF

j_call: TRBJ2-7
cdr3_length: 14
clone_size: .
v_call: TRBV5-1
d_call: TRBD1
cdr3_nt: TGCGCCAGCAGCTTGCAGGGGGCGAGGAACGAGCAGTACTTC
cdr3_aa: CASSLQGARNEQYF

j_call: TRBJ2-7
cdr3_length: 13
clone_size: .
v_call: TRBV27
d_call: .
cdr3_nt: TGTGCCAGCAGCCCATTGCGGGGCTACGAGCAGTACTTC
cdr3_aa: CASSPLRGYEQYF

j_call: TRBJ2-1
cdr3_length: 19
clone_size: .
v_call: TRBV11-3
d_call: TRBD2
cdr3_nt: TGTGCCAGCAGCCCCCAATTAGCGGGAGATGGGGATGGGTACAATGAGCAGTTCTTC
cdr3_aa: CASSPQLAGDGDGYNEQFF

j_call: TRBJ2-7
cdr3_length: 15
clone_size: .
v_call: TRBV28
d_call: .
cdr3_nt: TGTGCCAGCACTCTAGGGGGGGCAGTAACCTACGAGCAGTACTTC
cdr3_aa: CASTLGGAVTYEQYF

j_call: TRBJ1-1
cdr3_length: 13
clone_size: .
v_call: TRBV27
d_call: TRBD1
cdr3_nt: TGTGCCAGTAAGGACAGGTGGGGGACTGAAGCTTTCTTT
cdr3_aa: CASKDRWGTEAFF

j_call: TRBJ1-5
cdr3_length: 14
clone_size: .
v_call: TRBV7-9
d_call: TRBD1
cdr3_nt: TGTGCCAGCAGCCTAGGGACAGCTAATCAGCCCCAGCATTTT
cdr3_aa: CASSLGTANQPQHF

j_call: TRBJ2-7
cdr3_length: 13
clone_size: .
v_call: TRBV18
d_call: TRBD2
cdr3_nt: TGTGCCAGCTCACCGGGACTACCCTACGAGCAGTACTTC
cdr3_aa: CASSPGLPYEQYF

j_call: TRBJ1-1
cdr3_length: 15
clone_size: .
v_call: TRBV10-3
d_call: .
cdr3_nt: TGTGCCATCAGTGAGTCCACAGGTCTGAACACTGAAGCTTTCTTT
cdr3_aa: CAISESTGLNTEAFF

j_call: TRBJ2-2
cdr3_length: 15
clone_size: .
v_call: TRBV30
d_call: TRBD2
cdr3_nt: TGTGCCTGGAGTACTAGCGGTTACTCCACCGGGGAGCTGTTTTTT
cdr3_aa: CAWSTSGYSTGELFF

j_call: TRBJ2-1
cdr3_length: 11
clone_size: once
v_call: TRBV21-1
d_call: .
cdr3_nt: TGTGCCAGCAGCGAACAGGATAGGGAATTCTTC
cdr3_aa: CASSEQDREFF